What follows is one T cell receptor (beta chain) and its context. RNA amounts of roughly 0.5 to 1 ug underwent reverse transcription with random hexamers. The TCR beta CDR3 was amplified by immunoSEQ multiplex PCR across 54 Vbeta, 13 Jbeta. TCRdb re-derived calls from the immunoSEQ multiplex PCR reads in MiXCR, one entry per CDR3 protein. In the table there are under 200,000 distinct CDR3 sequences, approximately 90% of which are singletons. The sample originates from a study of CD8 T cells in Susac syndrome. This sequence was found in a human donor in good health. Sequencing used CD4+ T cells from PBMCs.

Written as DNA, the CDR3 is TGTGCCAGCAGCTCACCTCAGGGGACACTGGTCAACGAGCAGTACTTC. This codes for CASSSPQGTLVNEQYF. This rearrangement joins TRBV7-9 to TRBJ2-7, with D maybe TRBD1 (6 bases). With 4 bases removed from V and 5 bases from J, the gap between germline ends came to 21 bases. The CDR3 is 16 residues long. CDR1 is SEHNR and CDR2 is FQNEAQ in the germline V gene (reference sequence). Full variable domain (remainder filled in from reference TRBV7-9 and TRBJ2-7): DTGVSQNPRHKITKRGQNVTFRCDPISEHNRLYWYRQTLGQGPEFLTYFQNEAQLEKSRLLSDRFSAERPKGSFSTLEIQRTEQGDSAMYLCASSSPQGTLVNEQYFGPGTRLTVT.